These T cell receptor beta chains were read from a single sample in a study of shared clonotypes between healthy human individuals. Assay used: immunoSEQ multiplex PCR; TCRdb lists only in-frame clones, some missing. The sample holds roughly 2.5 million clones, approximately 92% seen once. Sequenced input: naive CD4+ T cells sorted from blood. All receptors derive from a man aged 18 to 29 in good health. Each CDR3 is given with its conserved first and last residue. The D gene is left open where the match is weak. A row's size may be missing; if present it is once, few, many or a size class.

V: TRBV7-9
J: TRBJ1-2
D: .
size: .
CDR3: CASSARVRNYGYTF
DNA: TGTGCCAGCAGCGCCAGGGTCCGTAACTATGGCTACACCTTC

V: TRBV7-2
J: TRBJ1-5
D: .
size: .
CDR3: CASSYSNNQPQHF
DNA: TGTGCCAGCAGCTACTCAAACAATCAGCCCCAGCATTTT

V: TRBV2
J: TRBJ1-2
D: .
size: .
CDR3: CASREDGNYGYTF
DNA: TGTGCCAGCAGAGAGGACGGAAACTATGGCTACACCTTC

V: TRBV5-1
J: TRBJ2-1
D: .
size: .
CDR3: CASSLGGLGNRFSYNEQFF
DNA: TGCGCCAGCAGCTTGGGAGGGCTAGGGAACCGATTCTCCTACAATGAGCAGTTCTTC

V: TRBV6-6
J: TRBJ1-5
D: TRBD1
size: .
CDR3: CASRPTGRDQPQHF
DNA: TGTGCCAGCAGACCGACAGGGAGGGATCAGCCCCAGCATTTT

V: TRBV2
J: TRBJ1-2
D: .
size: .
CDR3: CASSSTGTANYGYTF
DNA: TGTGCCAGCAGTTCGACCGGGACGGCTAACTATGGCTACACCTTC

V: TRBV6-6
J: TRBJ1-4
D: TRBD1
size: .
CDR3: CASSRGDRVYEKLFF
DNA: TGTGCCAGCAGTCGCGGGGACAGGGTGTATGAAAAACTGTTTTTT

V: TRBV7-2
J: TRBJ1-5
D: TRBD1
size: .
CDR3: CASSTTGFNQPQHF
DNA: TGTGCCAGCAGCACGACAGGGTTCAATCAGCCCCAGCATTTT

V: TRBV7-2
J: TRBJ2-5
D: .
size: .
CDR3: CASSLPRSETQYF
DNA: TGTGCCAGCAGCTTACCTCGTTCCGAGACCCAGTACTTC

V: TRBV14
J: TRBJ2-5
D: .
size: .
CDR3: CASSQGFMETQYF
DNA: TGTGCCAGCAGCCAGGGTTTCATGGAGACCCAGTACTTC

V: TRBV5-1
J: TRBJ2-2
D: TRBD2
size: .
CDR3: CASSSFLAGTGGELFF
DNA: TGCGCCAGCAGCTCTTTCCTAGCGGGGACTGGAGGGGAGCTGTTTTTT

V: TRBV5-4
J: TRBJ1-1
D: .
size: .
CDR3: CASRYPDRFNTEAFF
DNA: TGTGCCAGCAGGTATCCGGACAGATTTAACACTGAAGCTTTCTTT

V: TRBV7-8
J: TRBJ2-3
D: TRBD1
size: .
CDR3: CASSFDRATDTQYF
DNA: TGTGCCAGCAGCTTCGACAGGGCCACAGATACGCAGTATTTT

V: TRBV28
J: TRBJ2-1
D: .
size: .
CDR3: CASSWGSEVGEQFF
DNA: TGTGCCAGCAGTTGGGGCTCTGAAGTCGGTGAGCAGTTCTTC

V: TRBV28
J: TRBJ2-4
D: TRBD2
size: .
CDR3: CASSLSSLAGAKNIQYF
DNA: TGTGCCAGCAGTTTATCATCCCTAGCGGGAGCTAAAAACATTCAGTACTTC

V: TRBV7-2
J: TRBJ2-4
D: .
size: .
CDR3: CASSFPTVAKNIQYF
DNA: TGTGCCAGCAGTTTTCCGACAGTAGCCAAAAACATTCAGTACTTC

V: TRBV7-2
J: TRBJ2-5
D: TRBD1
size: .
CDR3: CASSRDRGRQETQYF
DNA: TGTGCCAGCAGCCGCGACAGGGGGCGACAAGAGACCCAGTACTTC

V: TRBV6-6
J: TRBJ2-1
D: TRBD1
size: .
CDR3: CASSRGQGSYNEQFF
DNA: TGTGCCAGCAGCCGGGGACAGGGGTCCTACAATGAGCAGTTCTTC

V: TRBV7-2
J: TRBJ2-2
D: .
size: .
CDR3: CASSHGRRGWGGELFF
DNA: TGTGCCAGCAGCCACGGGCGGAGGGGATGGGGCGGGGAGCTGTTTTTT

V: TRBV11-2
J: TRBJ1-1
D: TRBD1
size: once
CDR3: CASSLVAGGGHTEAFF
DNA: TGTGCCAGCAGCTTAGTAGCAGGGGGCGGTCACACTGAAGCTTTCTTT

V: TRBV7-9
J: TRBJ2-3
D: TRBD2
size: .
CDR3: CASSFSGGFTDTQYF
DNA: TGTGCCAGCAGCTTTAGCGGGGGGTTCACAGATACGCAGTATTTT

V: TRBV19
J: TRBJ2-7
D: TRBD2
size: .
CDR3: CASSMGTKSYEQYF
DNA: TGTGCCAGTAGTATGGGGACTAAGTCCTACGAGCAGTACTTC

V: TRBV11-2
J: TRBJ1-1
D: TRBD1
size: .
CDR3: CASSKSTGGTEAFF
DNA: TGTGCCAGCAGCAAATCCACAGGGGGCACTGAAGCTTTCTTT

V: TRBV19
J: TRBJ2-4
D: .
size: .
CDR3: CASSEGGLAKNIQYF
DNA: TGTGCCAGTAGTGAGGGGGGACTAGCCAAAAACATTCAGTACTTC

V: TRBV30
J: TRBJ1-2
D: .
size: .
CDR3: CAWKNLNNYGYTF
DNA: TGTGCCTGGAAAAATTTAAATAACTATGGCTACACCTTC

V: TRBV6-6
J: TRBJ1-1
D: TRBD1
size: .
CDR3: CASSPTGANTEAFF
DNA: TGTGCCAGCAGCCCCACAGGGGCGAACACTGAAGCTTTCTTT

V: TRBV28
J: TRBJ2-7
D: .
size: .
CDR3: CASSLLKSTSANEQYF
DNA: TGTGCCAGCAGTTTACTCAAAAGCACGTCCGCGAACGAGCAGTACTTC

V: TRBV7-6
J: TRBJ2-7
D: TRBD1
size: .
CDR3: CASSQSPGQGVREQYF
DNA: TGTGCCAGCAGCCAATCACCGGGACAGGGAGTCCGCGAGCAGTACTTC

V: TRBV9
J: TRBJ2-1
D: TRBD2
size: .
CDR3: CASSAGLAGVDEQFF
DNA: TGTGCCAGCAGCGCCGGACTAGCGGGGGTAGATGAGCAGTTCTTC

V: TRBV2
J: TRBJ2-4
D: .
size: .
CDR3: CASEAKNIQYF
DNA: TGTGCCAGCGAAGCCAAAAACATTCAGTACTTC